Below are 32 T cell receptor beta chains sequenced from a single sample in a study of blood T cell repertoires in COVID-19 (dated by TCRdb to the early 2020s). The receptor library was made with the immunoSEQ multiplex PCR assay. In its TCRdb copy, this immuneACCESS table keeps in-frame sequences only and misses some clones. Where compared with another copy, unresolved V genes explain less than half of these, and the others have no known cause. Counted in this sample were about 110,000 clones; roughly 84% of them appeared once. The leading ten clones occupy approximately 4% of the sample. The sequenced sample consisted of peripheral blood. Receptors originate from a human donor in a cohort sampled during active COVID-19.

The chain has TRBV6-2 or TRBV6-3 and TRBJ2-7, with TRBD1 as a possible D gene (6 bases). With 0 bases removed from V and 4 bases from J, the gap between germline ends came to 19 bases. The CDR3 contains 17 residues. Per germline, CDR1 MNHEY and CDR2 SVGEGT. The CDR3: CASSYSSSGTKFYEQYF. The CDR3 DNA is TGTGCCAGCAGTTACTCATCCTCCGGGACAAAGTTTTACGAGCAGTACTTC.

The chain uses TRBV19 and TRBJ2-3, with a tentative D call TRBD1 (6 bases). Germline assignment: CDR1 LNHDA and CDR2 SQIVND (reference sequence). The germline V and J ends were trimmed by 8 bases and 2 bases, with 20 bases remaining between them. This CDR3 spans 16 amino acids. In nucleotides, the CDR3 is TGTGCCAGTGACGATGCGGACAGAGCCATCACAGATACGCAGTATTTT. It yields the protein CASDDADRAITDTQYF. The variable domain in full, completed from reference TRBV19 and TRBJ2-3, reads DGGITQSPKYLFRKEGQNVTLSCEQNLNHDAMYWYRQDPGQGLRLIYYSQIVNDFQKGDIAEGYSVSREKKESFPLTVTSAQKNPTAFYLCASDDADRAITDTQYFGPGTRLTVL.

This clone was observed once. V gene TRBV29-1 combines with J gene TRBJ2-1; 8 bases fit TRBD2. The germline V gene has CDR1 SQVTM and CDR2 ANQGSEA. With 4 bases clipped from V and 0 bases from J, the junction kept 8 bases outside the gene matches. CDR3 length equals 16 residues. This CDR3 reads CSVASGHLDSYNEQFF. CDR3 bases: TGCAGCGTTGCTAGCGGGCACCTAGACTCCTACAATGAGCAGTTCTTC.

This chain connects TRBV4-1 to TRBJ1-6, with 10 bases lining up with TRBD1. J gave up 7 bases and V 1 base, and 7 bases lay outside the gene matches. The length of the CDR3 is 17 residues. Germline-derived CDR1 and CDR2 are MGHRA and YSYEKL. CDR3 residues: CASSQVETGGTNSPLHF. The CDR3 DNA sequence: TGCGCCAGCAGCCAAGTTGAGACAGGGGGCACGAATTCACCCCTCCACTTT.

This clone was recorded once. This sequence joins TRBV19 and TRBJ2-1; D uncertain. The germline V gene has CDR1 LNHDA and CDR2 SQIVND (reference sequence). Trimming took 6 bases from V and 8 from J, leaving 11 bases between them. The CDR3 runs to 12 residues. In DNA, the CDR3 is TGTGCCAGTAGCCGTACTACCTATGAGCAGTTCTTC. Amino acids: CASSRTTYEQFF. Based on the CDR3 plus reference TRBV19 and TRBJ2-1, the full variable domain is DGGITQSPKYLFRKEGQNVTLSCEQNLNHDAMYWYRQDPGQGLRLIYYSQIVNDFQKGDIAEGYSVSREKKESFPLTVTSAQKNPTAFYLCASSRTTYEQFFGPGTRLTVL.

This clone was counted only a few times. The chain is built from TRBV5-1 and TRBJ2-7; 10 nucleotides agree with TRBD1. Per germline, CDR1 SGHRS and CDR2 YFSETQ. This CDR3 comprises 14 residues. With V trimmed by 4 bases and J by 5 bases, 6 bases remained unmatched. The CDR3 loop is CASSGGQGFNEQYF. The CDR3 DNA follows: TGCGCCAGCAGCGGGGGACAGGGGTTCAACGAGCAGTACTTC.

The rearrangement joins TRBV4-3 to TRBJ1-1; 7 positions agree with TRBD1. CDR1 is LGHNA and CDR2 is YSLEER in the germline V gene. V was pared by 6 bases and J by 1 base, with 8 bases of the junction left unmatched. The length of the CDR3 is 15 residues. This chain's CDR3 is CASSQGDRANTEAFF. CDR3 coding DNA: TGCGCCAGCAGTCAGGGAGACAGGGCGAACACTGAAGCTTTCTTT.

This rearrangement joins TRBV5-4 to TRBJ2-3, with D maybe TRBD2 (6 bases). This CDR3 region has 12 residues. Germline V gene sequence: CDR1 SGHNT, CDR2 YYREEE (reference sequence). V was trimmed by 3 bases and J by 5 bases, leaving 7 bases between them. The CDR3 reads CASSWGLDTQYF. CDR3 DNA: TGTGCCAGCAGCTGGGGACTAGATACGCAGTATTTT.

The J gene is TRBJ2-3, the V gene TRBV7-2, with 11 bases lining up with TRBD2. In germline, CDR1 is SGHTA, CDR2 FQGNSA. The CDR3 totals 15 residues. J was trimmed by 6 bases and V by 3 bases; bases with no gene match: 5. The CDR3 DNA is TGTGCCAGCAGCTTTATACTAGCGGGAGAGGATACGCAGTATTTT. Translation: CASSFILAGEDTQYF.

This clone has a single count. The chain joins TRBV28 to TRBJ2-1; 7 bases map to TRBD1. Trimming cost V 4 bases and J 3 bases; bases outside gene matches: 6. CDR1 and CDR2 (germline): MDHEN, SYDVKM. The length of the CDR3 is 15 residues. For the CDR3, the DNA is TGTGCCAGCAGTTCCGGACAGGCACGCTACAATGAGCAGTTCTTC. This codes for CASSSGQARYNEQFF. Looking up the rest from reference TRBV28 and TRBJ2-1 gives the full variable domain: DVKVTQSSRYLVKRTGEKVFLECVQDMDHENMFWYRQDPGLGLRLIYFSYDVKMKEKGDIPEGYSVSREKKERFSLILESASTNQTSMYLCASSSGQARYNEQFFGPGTRLTVL.

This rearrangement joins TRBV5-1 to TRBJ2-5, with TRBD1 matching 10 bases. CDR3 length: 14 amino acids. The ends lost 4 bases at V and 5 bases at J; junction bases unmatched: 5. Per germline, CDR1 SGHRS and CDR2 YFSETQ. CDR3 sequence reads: CASSAGTGVETQYF. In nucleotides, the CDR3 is TGCGCCAGCAGCGCCGGGACAGGGGTCGAGACCCAGTACTTC.

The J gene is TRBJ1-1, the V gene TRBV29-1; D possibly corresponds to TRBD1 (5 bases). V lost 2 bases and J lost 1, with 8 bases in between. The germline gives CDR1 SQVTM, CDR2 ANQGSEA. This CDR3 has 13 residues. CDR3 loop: CSVERTGNTEAFF. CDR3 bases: TGCAGCGTTGAACGAACAGGGAACACTGAAGCTTTCTTT.

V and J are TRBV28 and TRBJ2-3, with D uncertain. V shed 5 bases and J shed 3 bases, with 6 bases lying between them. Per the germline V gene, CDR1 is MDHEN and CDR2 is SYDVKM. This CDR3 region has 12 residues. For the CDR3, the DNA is TGTGCCAGCAGTAGCAGGACAGATACGCAGTATTTT. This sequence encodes CASSSRTDTQYF.

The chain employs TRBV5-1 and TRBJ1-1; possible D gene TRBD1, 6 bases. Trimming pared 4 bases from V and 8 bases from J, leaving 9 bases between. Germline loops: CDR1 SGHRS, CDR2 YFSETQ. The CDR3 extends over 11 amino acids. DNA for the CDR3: TGCGCCAGCAGCGCCCAGGGGGAAGCTTTCTTT. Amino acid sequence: CASSAQGEAFF.

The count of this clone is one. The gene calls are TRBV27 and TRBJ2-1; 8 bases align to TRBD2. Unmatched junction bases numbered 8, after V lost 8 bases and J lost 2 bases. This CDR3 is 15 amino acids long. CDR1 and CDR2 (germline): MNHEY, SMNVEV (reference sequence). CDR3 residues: CASGAAGAPYNEQFF. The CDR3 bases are TGTGCCAGCGGGGCAGCGGGAGCCCCCTACAATGAGCAGTTCTTC.

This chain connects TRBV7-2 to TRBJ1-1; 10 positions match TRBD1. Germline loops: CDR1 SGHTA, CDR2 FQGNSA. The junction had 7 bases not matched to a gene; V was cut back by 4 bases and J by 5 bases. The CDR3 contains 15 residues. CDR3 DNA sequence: TGTGCCAGCAGCTCGACAGGGGGCGCAGGAACTGAAGCTTTCTTT. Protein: CASSSTGGAGTEAFF.

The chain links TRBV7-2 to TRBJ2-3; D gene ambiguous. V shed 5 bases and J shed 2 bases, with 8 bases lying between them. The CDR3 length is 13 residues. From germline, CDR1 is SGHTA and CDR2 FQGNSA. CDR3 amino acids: CASSPQHTDTQYF. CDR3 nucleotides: TGTGCCAGCAGCCCCCAACACACAGATACGCAGTATTTT.

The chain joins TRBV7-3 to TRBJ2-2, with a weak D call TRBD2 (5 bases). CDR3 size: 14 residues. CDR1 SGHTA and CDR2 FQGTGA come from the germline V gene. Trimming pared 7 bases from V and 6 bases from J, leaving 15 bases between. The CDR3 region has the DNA TGTGCCAGCACTGAATTACCGGGATCCGGGGAGCTGTTTTTT. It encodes CASTELPGSGELFF.

The CDR3 sequence is CAPPNEQFF. CDR3 sequence (DNA): TGTGCCCCCCCAAATGAGCAGTTCTTC. The chain is built from TRBV19 and TRBJ2-1; D gene uncertain. There are 9 residues in the CDR3. From germline, CDR1 is LNHDA and CDR2 SQIVND (reference sequence). Trimming pared 11 bases from V and 7 bases from J, leaving 6 bases between.

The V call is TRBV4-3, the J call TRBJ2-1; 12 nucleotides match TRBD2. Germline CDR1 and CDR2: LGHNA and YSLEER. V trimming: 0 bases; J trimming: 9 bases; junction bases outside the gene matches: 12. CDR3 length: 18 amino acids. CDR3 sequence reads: CASSQDNSPSGRVSEQFF. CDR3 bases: TGCGCCAGCAGCCAAGATAATTCCCCTAGCGGGAGGGTCAGTGAGCAGTTCTTC.

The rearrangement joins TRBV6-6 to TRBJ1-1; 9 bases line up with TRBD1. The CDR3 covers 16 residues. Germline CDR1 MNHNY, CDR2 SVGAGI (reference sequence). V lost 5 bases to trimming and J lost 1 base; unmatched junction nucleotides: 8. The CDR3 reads CASSQLQDRGNTEAFF. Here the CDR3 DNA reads TGTGCCAGCAGTCAACTCCAGGACAGGGGGAACACTGAAGCTTTCTTT.

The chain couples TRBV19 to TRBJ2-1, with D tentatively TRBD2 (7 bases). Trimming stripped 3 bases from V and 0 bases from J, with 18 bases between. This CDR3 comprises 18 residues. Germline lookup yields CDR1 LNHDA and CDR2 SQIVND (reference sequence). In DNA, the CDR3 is TGTGCCAGTAGTATCGGGGGGCTAGCGGTAAGCTCCTACAATGAGCAGTTCTTC. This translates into CASSIGGLAVSSYNEQFF. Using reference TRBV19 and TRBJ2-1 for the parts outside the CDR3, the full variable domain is DGGITQSPKYLFRKEGQNVTLSCEQNLNHDAMYWYRQDPGQGLRLIYYSQIVNDFQKGDIAEGYSVSREKKESFPLTVTSAQKNPTAFYLCASSIGGLAVSSYNEQFFGPGTRLTVL.

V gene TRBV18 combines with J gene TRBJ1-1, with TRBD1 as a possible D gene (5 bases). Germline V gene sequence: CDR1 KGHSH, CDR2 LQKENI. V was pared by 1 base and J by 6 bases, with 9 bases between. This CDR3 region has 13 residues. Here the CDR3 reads CASSPRGAAEAFF. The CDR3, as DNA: TGTGCCAGCTCACCACGCGGGGCGGCTGAAGCTTTCTTT.

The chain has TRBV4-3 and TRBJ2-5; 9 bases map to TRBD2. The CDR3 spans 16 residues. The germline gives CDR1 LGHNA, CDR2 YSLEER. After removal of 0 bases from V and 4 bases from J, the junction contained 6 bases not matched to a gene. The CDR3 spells CASSQDRLAGRETQYF. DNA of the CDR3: TGCGCCAGCAGCCAAGATAGGCTAGCGGGGCGAGAGACCCAGTACTTC.

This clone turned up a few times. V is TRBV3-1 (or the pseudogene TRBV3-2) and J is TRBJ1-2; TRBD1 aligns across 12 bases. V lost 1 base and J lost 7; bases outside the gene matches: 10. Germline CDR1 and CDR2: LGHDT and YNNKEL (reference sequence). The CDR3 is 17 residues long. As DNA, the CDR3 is TGTGCCAGCAGCCAAGGGTCCTCCGGGACAGGGGGCGGTGGCTACACCTTC. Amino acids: CASSQGSSGTGGGGYTF.

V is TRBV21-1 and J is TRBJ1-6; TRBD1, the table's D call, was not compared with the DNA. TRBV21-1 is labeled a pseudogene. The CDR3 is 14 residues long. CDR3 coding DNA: TGTGCCAGCAGCAGATGCAGGGCAAGGTCACCCCTCCACTTT. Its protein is CASSRCRARSPLHF.

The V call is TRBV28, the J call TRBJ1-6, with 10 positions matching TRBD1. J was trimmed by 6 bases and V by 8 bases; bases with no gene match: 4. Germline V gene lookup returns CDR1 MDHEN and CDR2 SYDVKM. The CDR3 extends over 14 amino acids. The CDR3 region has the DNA TGTGCCAGCCTCCGGGACAGGGGTAATTCACCCCTCCACTTT. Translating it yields CASLRDRGNSPLHF.

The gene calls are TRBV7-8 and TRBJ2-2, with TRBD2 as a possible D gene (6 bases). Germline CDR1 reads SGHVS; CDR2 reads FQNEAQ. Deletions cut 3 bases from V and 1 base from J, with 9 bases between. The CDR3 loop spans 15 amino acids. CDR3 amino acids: CASSFGGGNTGELFF. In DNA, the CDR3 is TGTGCCAGCAGCTTTGGGGGAGGGAACACCGGGGAGCTGTTTTTT. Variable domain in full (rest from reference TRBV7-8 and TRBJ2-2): GAGVSQSPRYKVAKRGQDVALRCDPISGHVSLFWYQQALGQGPEFLTYFQNEAQLDKSGLPSDRFFAERPEGSVSTLKIQRTQQEDSAVYLCASSFGGGNTGELFFGEGSRLTVL.

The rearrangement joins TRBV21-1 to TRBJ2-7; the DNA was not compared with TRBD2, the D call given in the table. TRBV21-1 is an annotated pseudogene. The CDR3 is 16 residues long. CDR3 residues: CASTPPEGREVYEQYV. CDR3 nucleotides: TGTGCCAGCACCCCCCCCGAGGGCAGGGAGGTCTACGAGCAGTACGTC.

The CDR3: CASSPRGGTGAYGYTF. In DNA form, the CDR3 reads TGTGCCAGCAGCCCCCGCGGCGGGACAGGGGCCTATGGCTACACCTTC. V is TRBV11-2 and J is TRBJ1-2, with 10 bases matching TRBD1. The CDR3 totals 16 residues. V was pared by 5 bases and J by 4 bases, with 10 bases of the junction left unmatched. Germline V CDR1 and CDR2: SGHAT, FQNNGV.

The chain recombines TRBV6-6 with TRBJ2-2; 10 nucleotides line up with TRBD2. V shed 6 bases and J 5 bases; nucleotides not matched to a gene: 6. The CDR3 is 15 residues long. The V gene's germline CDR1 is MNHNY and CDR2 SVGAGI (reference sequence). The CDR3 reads CASRLTSGWTGELFF. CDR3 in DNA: TGTGCCAGCAGGCTGACTAGCGGGTGGACCGGGGAGCTGTTTTTT.

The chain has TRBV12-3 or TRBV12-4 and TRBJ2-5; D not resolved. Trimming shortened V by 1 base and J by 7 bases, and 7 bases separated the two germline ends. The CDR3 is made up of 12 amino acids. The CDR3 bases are TGTGCCAGCAGTTTAGACTACGCGACCCAGTACTTC. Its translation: CASSLDYATQYF.